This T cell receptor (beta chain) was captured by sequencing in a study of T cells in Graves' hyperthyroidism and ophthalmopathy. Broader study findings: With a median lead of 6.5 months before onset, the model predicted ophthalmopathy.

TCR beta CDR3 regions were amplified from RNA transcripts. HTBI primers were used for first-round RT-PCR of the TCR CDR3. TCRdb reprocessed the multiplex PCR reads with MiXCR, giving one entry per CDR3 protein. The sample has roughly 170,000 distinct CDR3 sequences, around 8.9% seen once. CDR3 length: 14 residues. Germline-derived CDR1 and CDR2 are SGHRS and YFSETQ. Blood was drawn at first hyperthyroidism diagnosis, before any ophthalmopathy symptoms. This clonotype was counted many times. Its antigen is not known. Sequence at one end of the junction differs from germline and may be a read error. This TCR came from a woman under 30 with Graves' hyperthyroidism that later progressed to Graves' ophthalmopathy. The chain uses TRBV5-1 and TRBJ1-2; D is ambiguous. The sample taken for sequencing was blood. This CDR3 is CASSLDGIGYRYTF. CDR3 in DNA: TGCGCCAGCAGCTTGGATGGGATTGGCTATCGCTACACCTTC.